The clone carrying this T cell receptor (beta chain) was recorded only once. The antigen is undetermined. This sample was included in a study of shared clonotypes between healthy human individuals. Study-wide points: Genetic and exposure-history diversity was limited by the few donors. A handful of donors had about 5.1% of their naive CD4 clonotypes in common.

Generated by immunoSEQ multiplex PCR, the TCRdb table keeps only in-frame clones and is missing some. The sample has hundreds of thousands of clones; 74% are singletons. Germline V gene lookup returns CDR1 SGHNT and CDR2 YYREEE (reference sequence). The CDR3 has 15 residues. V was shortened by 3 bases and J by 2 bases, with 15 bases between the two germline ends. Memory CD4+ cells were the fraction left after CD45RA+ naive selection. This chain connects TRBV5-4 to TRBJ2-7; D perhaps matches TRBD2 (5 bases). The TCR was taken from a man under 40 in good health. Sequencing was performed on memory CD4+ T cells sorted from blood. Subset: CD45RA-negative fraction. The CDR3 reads CASSSGSYGTYEQYF. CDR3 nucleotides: TGTGCCAGCAGCTCGGGATCTTACGGGACCTACGAGCAGTACTTC.